This is a list of T cell receptor beta chains from one sample in a study of identical twins. TCRdb analysed the 5' RACE reads with MiXCR anew, one entry per CDR3 protein. The repertoire holds 500,000 to 550,000 distinct CDR3 sequences, with about 20% as singletons. The same sample was also used in a study of T cells expressing NK-cell markers.

The sample taken for sequencing was CD4+ T cells sorted from blood. These receptors were obtained from a woman aged 18 to 35 in good health. CDR3s include the opening cysteine and the closing phenylalanine or tryptophan. A D gene is named only where the DNA matches it firmly. Rows give clone size only sometimes, using once, few, many, or a class for an expanded clone.

>NA|TRBD2|TRBV29-1|TRBJ2-1
TGCAGCGCCGCTAGCGGGAAAGCGAATGAGCAGTTCTTC
CSAASGKANEQFF
>few|TRBD1|TRBV7-2|TRBJ2-7
TGTGCCAGCAGCTCGAGGGACAGGTGGGCTTACGAGCAGTACTTC
CASSSRDRWAYEQYF
>many|TRBD1|TRBV12-3/TRBV12-4|TRBJ2-7
TGTGCCAGCAAGCCGGGACAGGGCTCCTACGAGCAGTACTTC
CASKPGQGSYEQYF
>few|NA|TRBV6-5|TRBJ1-4
TGTGCCAGCAGTTACTCGATAGGGGAAAAACTGTTTTTT
CASSYSIGEKLFF
>few|NA|TRBV7-2|TRBJ2-3
TGTGCCAGCAGCTTATTCCAAACTAGCACAGATACGCAGTATTTT
CASSLFQTSTDTQYF
>few|NA|TRBV20-1|TRBJ2-1
TGCAGTGCACCCCGGACGACCAGCTCCTACAATGAGCAGTTCTTC
CSAPRTTSSYNEQFF
>few|NA|TRBV5-5|TRBJ2-5
TGTGCCAGCAGCTCGACGGCAGTTGATCAAGAGACCCAGTACTTC
CASSSTAVDQETQYF
>NA|NA|TRBV7-2|TRBJ1-5
TGTGCCAGCAGCTTACAGATGAGCAATCAGCCCCAGCATTTT
CASSLQMSNQPQHF
>NA|NA|TRBV5-1|TRBJ2-5
TGCGCCAGCAGCTTGAATGGGGGAGAAGGGGGAGAGACCCAGTACTTC
CASSLNGGEGGETQYF
>NA|NA|TRBV20-1|TRBJ2-5
TGCAGTGTGTCGGGAGACCCTCGGGAGACCCAGTACTTC
CSVSGDPRETQYF
>NA|NA|TRBV7-7|TRBJ1-6
TGTGCTAGCAGCTTAGGGACCAGGAATTCACCCCTCCACTTT
CASSLGTRNSPLHF
>NA|NA|TRBV4-3|TRBJ2-3
TGCGCCAGCAGCCAAGACCTTGATACGCAGTATTTT
CASSQDLDTQYF
>few|NA|TRBV7-9|TRBJ1-2
TGTGCCAGCAGCTTAGTAGGGGAGAGCTACACCTTC
CASSLVGESYTF
>NA|NA|TRBV5-5|TRBJ2-7
TGTGCCAGCAGCTCCTACGTCTCGGGGCCGTCCTCACGGGAGCAGTACTTC
CASSSYVSGPSSREQYF
>NA|TRBD2|TRBV12-3/TRBV12-4|TRBJ2-5
TGTGCCAGCAGTTTAGGTCTAGCGGCTGTCCAAGAGACCCAGTACTTC
CASSLGLAAVQETQYF
>many|NA|TRBV12-3/TRBV12-4|TRBJ1-1
TGTGCCAGCAGCCCGGTCCTGAACACTGAAGCTTTCTTT
CASSPVLNTEAFF
>NA|NA|TRBV5-1|TRBJ2-3
TGCGCCAGCAGGGGTCCGGCAGATACGCAGTATTTT
CASRGPADTQYF
>NA|NA|TRBV12-3/TRBV12-4|TRBJ1-2
TGTGCCAGCACCCCGATGGGGCCCAATGGCTACACCTTC
CASTPMGPNGYTF